The sequence of this T cell receptor beta chain was determined in a study of OX40 agonist ivuxolimab in advanced cancers. A note on the overall study: Ivuxolimab was a fully human IgG2 agonistic monoclonal antibody targeting the costimulatory receptor OX40 (CD134). Prior anti-PD-1, anti-PD-L1 or anti-CTLA-4 therapy was permitted, and 40% to 50% of dose-escalation patients had received checkpoint inhibitors. Of the approximately 54 dose-escalation patients, hepatocellular carcinoma was present in around 20, melanoma in some 15, renal cell carcinoma in 9 and head and neck cancer in 9. The paper describes the monotherapy dose-escalation part (N ≈ 52 patients) of the phase I trial of ivuxolimab. Intravenous ivuxolimab was administered to patients every 2 weeks at six dose levels: 0.01, 0.1, 0.3, 1.5, 3 and 10 mg/kg. Partial responses occurred in three dose-escalation patients, of whom one had hepatocellular carcinoma and two had cutaneous melanoma. Peripheral TCRbeta sequencing was intended to test whether TCR sequence diversity was altered and clonal T-cell expansion was caused by ivuxolimab. In the dose-escalation cohort, roughly 80% of patients were male, and the mean age was approximately 60 years, with a range of about 23 to 85. Broad study findings and their caveats: After ivuxolimab, expanded clones were on average more numerous among CD8+ T cells than among CD4+ T cells. In the 0.1-3.0 mg/kg groups, partial responders were among the patients with the lowest normalized peripheral clonal expansion, particularly in CD8+ T cells. At doses from 0.1 to 3.0 mg/kg, clonal expansion was seen in both CD4+ and CD8+ blood T cells between baseline and week 6. Low levels of normalized T-cell clonal expansion were also seen in some patients who did not respond. The antigen specificity of the peripheral T cells that underwent clonal expansion was not determined.

Patients with autoimmune disease history or receiving systemic immunosuppression were excluded from the trial. Peripheral blood for TCR sequencing was collected from all dose cohorts at baseline, on cycle 4 day 1, and on cycle 7 day 1. Samples were obtained from an open-label, multicenter, first-in-human phase I dose-escalation trial of ivuxolimab. Adults with locally advanced or metastatic melanoma, renal cell, hepatocellular, or head and neck squamous cell carcinoma were enrolled in the trial. Before TCR sequencing, CD4+ and CD8+ T cells were separately sorted from peripheral blood. As concerns this clone: Its cognate antigen has yet to be identified. Base qualities are not provided; no much larger clone lies one nucleotide away.

CDR1 and CDR2 are drawn from the germline V gene: LGHNA, YSLEER. Trimming takes 2 bases off V and 5 bases off J; junction bases not matched to a gene: 7. The CDR3 goes from the cysteine to the phenylalanine over 16 residues. Just CDR3 DNA is preserved here, 48 bases in frame from base 1. For sequencing of the TCRbeta CDR3 region, genomic DNA was extracted from the sorted cells. The immunoSEQ Assay was used for sequencing of TCRbeta CDR3 regions. The table was pulled from immuneACCESS by TCRdb, which kept in-frame rearrangements only. Such tables lose some clones; where checked, under half of the loss comes from unresolved V genes, and the rest has no known cause. For this sample the table gives approximately 63,000 clones, of which around 89% were detected only once. Under 7% of the sample is taken by the ten largest.

The clonotype was recovered from an adult with an advanced solid tumor such as melanoma, head and neck, liver or kidney cancer. This specimen consisted of CD4+ or CD8+ T cells sorted from blood, obtained in a trial of the OX40 agonist ivuxolimab. The chain couples TRBV4-3 to TRBJ1-4; 8 junctional bases match TRBD1. The CDR3 protein is CASSQPDRGINEKLFF. The bases are TGCGCCAGCAGCCAACCTGACAGGGGAATAAATGAAAAACTGTTTTTT.